This T cell receptor (beta chain) was observed in a study of beta chain features in type 1 diabetes. Whole-study context: Age, gender and cell yields were similar between patients and healthy donors. Notes on the study in general: Any HLA type influence on TCRB rearrangement was left unresolved here.

This CDR3 has 12 amino acids. Germline V lookup: CDR1 ENHRY, CDR2 SYGVKD. The V end was cut by 6 bases, the J end by 9 bases, with 13 bases between. As every portion of the isolated RNA was reverse transcribed, the sequencing read expressed TCRB transcripts. Here immunoSEQ multiplex PCR was the method, and the copy in TCRdb shows in-frame clones only, minus some. The data hold under 900,000 clones, with 15% to 20% observed a single time. A CD45RO/CCR7/CD25/CD127/CD95/CD27 panel sorted naive, central memory, regulatory and stem cell-like memory CD4+ cells. This clone has only a few counts. The target antigen is unknown.

Sample: naive CD4+ T cells from blood. V gene TRBV10-3 combines with J gene TRBJ2-3; D may correspond to TRBD1 or TRBD2 (5 bases each). This clonotype was sampled from a woman between 18 and 29 years old in good health. CDR3 coding DNA: TGTGCCATCAGGCGGGTGGGGGAAACGCAGTATTTT. Residues: CAIRRVGETQYF.